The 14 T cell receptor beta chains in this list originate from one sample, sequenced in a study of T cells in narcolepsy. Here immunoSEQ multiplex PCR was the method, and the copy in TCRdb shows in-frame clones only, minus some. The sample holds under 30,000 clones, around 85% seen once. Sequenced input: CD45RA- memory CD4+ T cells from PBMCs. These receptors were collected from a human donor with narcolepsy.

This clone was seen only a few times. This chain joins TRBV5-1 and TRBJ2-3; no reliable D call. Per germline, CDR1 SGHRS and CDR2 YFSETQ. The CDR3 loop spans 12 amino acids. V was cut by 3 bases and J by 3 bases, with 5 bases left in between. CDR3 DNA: TGCGCCAGCAGCTACCAGACAGATACGCAGTATTTT. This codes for CASSYQTDTQYF.

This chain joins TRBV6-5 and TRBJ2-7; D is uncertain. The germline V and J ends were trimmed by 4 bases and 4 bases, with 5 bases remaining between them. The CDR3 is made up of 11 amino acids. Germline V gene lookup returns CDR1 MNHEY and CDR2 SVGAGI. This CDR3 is CASSSVYEQYF. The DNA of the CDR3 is TGTGCCAGCAGTTCGGTTTACGAGCAGTACTTC.

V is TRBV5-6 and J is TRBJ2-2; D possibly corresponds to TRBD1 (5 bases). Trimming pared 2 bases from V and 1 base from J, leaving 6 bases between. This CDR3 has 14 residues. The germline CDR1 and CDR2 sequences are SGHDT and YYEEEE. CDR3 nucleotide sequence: TGTGCCAGCAGCTTCACAGGGAACACCGGGGAGCTGTTTTTT. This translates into CASSFTGNTGELFF. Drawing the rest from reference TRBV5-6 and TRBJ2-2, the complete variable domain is DAGVTQSPTHLIKTRGQQVTLRCSPKSGHDTVSWYQQALGQGPQFIFQYYEEEERQRGNFPDRFSGHQFPNYSSELNVNALLLGDSALYLCASSFTGNTGELFFGEGSRLTVL.

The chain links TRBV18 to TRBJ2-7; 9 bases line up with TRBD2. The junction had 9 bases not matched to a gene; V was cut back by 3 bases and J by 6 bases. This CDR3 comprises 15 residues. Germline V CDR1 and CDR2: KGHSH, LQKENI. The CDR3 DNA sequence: TGTGCCAGCTCACCGTTTGGCGGGAGGGCCAGCGAGCAGTACTTC. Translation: CASSPFGGRASEQYF.

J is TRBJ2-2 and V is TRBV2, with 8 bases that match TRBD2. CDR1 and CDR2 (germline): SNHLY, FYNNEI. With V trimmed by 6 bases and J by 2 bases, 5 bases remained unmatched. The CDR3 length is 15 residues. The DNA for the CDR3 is TGTGCCAGCAGGCAAGGGACTAGAAACACCGGGGAGCTGTTTTTT. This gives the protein CASRQGTRNTGELFF.

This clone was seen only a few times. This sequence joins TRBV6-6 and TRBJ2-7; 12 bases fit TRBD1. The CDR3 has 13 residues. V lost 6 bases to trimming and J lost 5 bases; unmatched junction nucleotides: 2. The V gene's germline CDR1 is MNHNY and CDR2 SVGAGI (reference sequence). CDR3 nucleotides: TGTGCCAGCAGGGGACAGGGGGCCCACGAGCAGTACTTC. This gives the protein CASRGQGAHEQYF.

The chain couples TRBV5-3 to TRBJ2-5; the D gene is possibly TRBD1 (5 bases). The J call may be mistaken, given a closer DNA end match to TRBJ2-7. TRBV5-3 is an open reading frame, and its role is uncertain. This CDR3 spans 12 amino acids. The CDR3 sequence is CARRGRGYEQYF. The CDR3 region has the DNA TGTGCCAGAAGGGGAAGGGGTTACGAGCAGTACTTC.

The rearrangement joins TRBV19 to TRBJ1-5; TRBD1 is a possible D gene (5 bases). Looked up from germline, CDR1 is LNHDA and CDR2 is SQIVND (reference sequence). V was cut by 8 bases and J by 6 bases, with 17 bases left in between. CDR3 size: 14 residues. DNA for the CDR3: TGTGCCAGTGCCCGTGGCAGGGAGGGTCAGCCCCAGCATTTT. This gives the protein CASARGREGQPQHF.

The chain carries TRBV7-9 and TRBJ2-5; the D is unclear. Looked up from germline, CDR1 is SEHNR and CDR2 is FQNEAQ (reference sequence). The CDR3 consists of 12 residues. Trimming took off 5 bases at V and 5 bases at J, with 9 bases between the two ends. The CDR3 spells CASSINAETQYF. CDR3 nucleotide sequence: TGTGCCAGCAGCATTAATGCGGAGACCCAGTACTTC.

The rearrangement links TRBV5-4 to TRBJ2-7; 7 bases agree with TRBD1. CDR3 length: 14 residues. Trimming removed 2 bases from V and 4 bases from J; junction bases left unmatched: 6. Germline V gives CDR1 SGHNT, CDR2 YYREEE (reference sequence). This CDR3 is CASSFRDRDYEQYF. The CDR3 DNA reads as TGTGCCAGCAGCTTCCGGGACAGAGATTACGAGCAGTACTTC.

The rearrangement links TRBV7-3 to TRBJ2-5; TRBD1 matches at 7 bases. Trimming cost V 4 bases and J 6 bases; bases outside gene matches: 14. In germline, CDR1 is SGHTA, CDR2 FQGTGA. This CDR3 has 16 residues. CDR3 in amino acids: CASSSADRAHLKTQYF. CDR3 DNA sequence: TGTGCCAGCAGCTCTGCCGACAGGGCCCATTTGAAGACCCAGTACTTC.

As DNA, the CDR3 is TGTGCCTCCCTGGGGACAGGGCCCCACAATGAGCAGTTCTTC. Its translation is CASLGTGPHNEQFF. V gene TRBV6-5 combines with J gene TRBJ2-1; 9 bases agree with TRBD1. CDR3 size: 14 residues. The germline V gene encodes CDR1 MNHEY and CDR2 SVGAGI. Trimming removed 11 bases from V and 5 bases from J; junction bases left unmatched: 10.

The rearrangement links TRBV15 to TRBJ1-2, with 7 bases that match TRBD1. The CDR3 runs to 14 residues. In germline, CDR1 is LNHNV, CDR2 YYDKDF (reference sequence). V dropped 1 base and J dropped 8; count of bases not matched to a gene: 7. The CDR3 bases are TGTGCCACCAGCAGAGCGGGGGCAGGGGGAGGCTACACCTTC. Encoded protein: CATSRAGAGGGYTF.

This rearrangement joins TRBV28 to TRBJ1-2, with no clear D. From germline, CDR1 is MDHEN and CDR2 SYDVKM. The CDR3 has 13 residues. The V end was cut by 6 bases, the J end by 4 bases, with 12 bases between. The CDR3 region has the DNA TGTGCCAGCAGCGGGTCACGAGGCTATGGCTACACCTTC. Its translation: CASSGSRGYGYTF.